One and the same sample provided the 28 T cell receptor beta chains below, sequenced in a study of response to subunit inactivated influenza vaccine. A single record per CDR3 protein comes from TCRdb applying MiXCR to the RT-PCR reads. The data show around 760,000 distinct CDR3 sequences, approximately 13% seen once. The starting material was PBMCs from blood, obtained roughly 15 days before vaccination. These receptors originate from a man aged 50 or older who received an inactivated influenza vaccine.

This clonotype was found a few times. The gene calls are TRBV5-5 and TRBJ1-4; 8 bases align to TRBD1. The CDR3 has 15 amino acids. V dropped 4 bases and J dropped 7; count of bases not matched to a gene: 9. Germline assignment: CDR1 SGHKS and CDR2 YYEKEE (reference sequence). The CDR3 nucleotides are TGTGCCAGCAGCCCCTGGGCAGGGGGCGGTGAAAAACTGTTTTTT. Translating gives CASSPWAGGGEKLFF. The variable domain in full, with the rest retrieved from reference TRBV5-5 and TRBJ1-4, is DAGVTQSPTHLIKTRGQQVTLRCSPISGHKSVSWYQQVLGQGPQFIFQYYEKEERGRGNFPDRFSARQFPNYSSELNVNALLLGDSALYLCASSPWAGGGEKLFFGSGTQLSVL.

This chain links TRBV7-9 with TRBJ2-2; 10 bases fit TRBD1. The V gene's germline CDR1 is SEHNR and CDR2 FQNEAQ (reference sequence). CDR3 length: 15 amino acids. V trimming: 5 bases; J trimming: 7 bases; junction bases outside the gene matches: 7. CDR3 bases: TGTGCCAGCAGCACAGGGACAGGGGATAACGGGGAGCTGTTTTTT. As protein: CASSTGTGDNGELFF.

The chain carries TRBV10-3 and TRBJ1-1, with unresolved D. In germline, CDR1 is ENHRY, CDR2 SYGVKD. The CDR3 is 15 amino acids. Trimming removed 4 bases from V and 6 bases from J, with 18 bases in between. DNA of the CDR3: TGTGCCATCAGTGCCGGAATAAGCCGACGGGCTGAAGCTTTCTTT. It specifies CAISAGISRRAEAFF.

The genes are TRBV5-1 and TRBJ1-3, with TRBD1 as a possible D gene (5 bases). Germline-derived CDR1 and CDR2 are SGHRS and YFSETQ. V was cut by 4 bases and J by 0 bases, with 8 bases left in between. CDR3 length equals 14 residues. The chain's CDR3 is CASSRDFSGNTIYF. CDR3 bases: TGCGCCAGCAGCCGGGACTTCTCTGGAAACACCATATATTTT.

This clonotype has a handful of counts. This sequence joins TRBV28 and TRBJ2-1; 8 bases fit TRBD1. The V gene end was trimmed by 6 bases and the J gene end by 8 bases; junction bases not matched to a gene: 12. The CDR3 is made up of 15 amino acids. The germline V gene encodes CDR1 MDHEN and CDR2 SYDVKM. The CDR3 spells CASSQLTGVGYEQFF. CDR3 DNA sequence: TGTGCCAGCAGCCAACTGACAGGGGTAGGTTATGAGCAGTTCTTC.

This clonotype was found many times. The rearrangement joins TRBV10-3 to TRBJ1-6, with TRBD1 matching over 7 bases. The ends lost 10 bases at V and 5 bases at J; junction bases unmatched: 11. The CDR3 runs to 15 residues. CDR1 and CDR2 from the germline V gene are ENHRY and SYGVKD. CDR3: CATRGGGGNNSPLHF. The CDR3 nucleotides read TGTGCCACCAGAGGGGGCGGGGGCAATAATTCACCCCTCCACTTT.

The chain joins TRBV28 to TRBJ2-1; 8 nucleotides align to TRBD2. The CDR3 runs 16 residues. Germline-derived CDR1 and CDR2 are MDHEN and SYDVKM. V trimming: 6 bases; J trimming: 7 bases; junction bases outside the gene matches: 14. CDR3 bases: TGTGCCAGCAGCTCTTCCGCGGGGGGCCTCTTGAATGAGCAGTTCTTC. Protein: CASSSSAGGLLNEQFF.

This clonotype has only a few counts. The chain employs TRBV3-1 and TRBJ1-1, with 9 bases aligning to TRBD1. This CDR3 has 15 residues. Germline CDR1 and CDR2: LGHDT and YNNKEL (reference sequence). The J segment lost 1 base and the V segment lost 1 base, leaving 1 base of the junction unmatched. CDR3 DNA sequence: TGTGCCAGCAGCCAAGCGGGACAGGGGAACACTGAAGCTTTCTTT. Its protein is CASSQAGQGNTEAFF.

At least ten counts were recorded for this clonotype. The chain links TRBV10-3 to TRBJ1-5; TRBD1 aligns across 7 bases. This CDR3 contains 13 residues. Germline V gene data show CDR1 as ENHRY and CDR2 as SYGVKD. Trimming at V came to 4 bases and at J to 7 bases, leaving 4 bases not matched to a gene. The CDR3 DNA reads TGTGCCATCAGTGTGCAGGGGGACCAGCCCCAGCATTTT. Translated, it gives CAISVQGDQPQHF.

The rearrangement uses TRBV7-9 and TRBJ2-1; 11 bases map to TRBD2. This CDR3 contains 16 residues. V trimming: 5 bases; J trimming: 7 bases; junction bases outside the gene matches: 10. Germline loops: CDR1 SEHNR, CDR2 FQNEAQ (reference sequence). The CDR3 spells CASSQPTSGRTNEQFF. In nucleotides, the CDR3 is TGTGCCAGCAGCCAACCAACTAGCGGGAGAACTAATGAGCAGTTCTTC.

At least ten counts were recorded for this clonotype. The chain combines TRBV3-1 with TRBJ2-2; weak D call: TRBD1 (7 bases). The CDR3 is 13 amino acids. V was trimmed by 4 bases and J by 7 bases, leaving 10 bases between them. Per the germline V gene, CDR1 is LGHDT and CDR2 is YNNKEL (reference sequence). The chain's CDR3 is CASSPQGGGELFF. The CDR3 coding sequence is TGTGCCAGCAGCCCCCAGGGGGGCGGGGAGCTGTTTTTT.

This clonotype has a handful of counts. V gene TRBV4-2 combines with J gene TRBJ2-2; D gene ambiguous. Deletions cut 0 bases from V and 4 bases from J, with 12 bases between. This CDR3 region has 16 residues. Germline loops: CDR1 LGHNA, CDR2 YNFKEQ. This chain's CDR3 is CASSQELPPGTGELFF. The CDR3 DNA reads as TGTGCCAGCAGCCAAGAGCTACCCCCGGGCACCGGGGAGCTGTTTTTT.

This chain connects TRBV2 to TRBJ2-5; the match to TRBD2 covers 10 bases. The CDR3 spans 14 residues. V shed 5 bases and J 5 bases; nucleotides not matched to a gene: 5. Looked up from germline, CDR1 is SNHLY and CDR2 is FYNNEI. The DNA for the CDR3 is TGTGCCAGCAGTACTAGCGGGGAGGGGGAGACCCAGTACTTC. It is translated as CASSTSGEGETQYF. The variable domain in full, completed from reference TRBV2 and TRBJ2-5, reads EPEVTQTPSHQVTQMGQEVILRCVPISNHLYFYWYRQILGQKVEFLVSFYNNEISEKSEIFDDQFSVERPDGSNFTLKIRSTKLEDSAMYFCASSTSGEGETQYFGPGTRLLVL.

In this sample, this clonotype turned up a few times. This rearrangement joins TRBV27 to TRBJ2-6; 7 nucleotides agree with TRBD1. The germline V gene has CDR1 MNHEY and CDR2 SMNVEV (reference sequence). V shed 4 bases and J 2 bases; nucleotides not matched to a gene: 8. The CDR3 has 17 residues. As DNA, the CDR3 is TGTGCCAGCAGTTCTCCCGTCGACAGGGCTGGGGCCAACGTCCTGACTTTC. Its translation is CASSSPVDRAGANVLTF.

The chain is built from TRBV12-3 or TRBV12-4 and TRBJ2-2; D gene ambiguous. The CDR3 loop spans 12 amino acids. The germline V and J ends were trimmed by 3 bases and 8 bases, with 7 bases remaining between them. CDR3 DNA: TGTGCCAGCAGTTTTAGGTTAGGGGAGCTGTTTTTT. Encoded protein: CASSFRLGELFF.

Comment on this clonotype: Relative to the germline gene, one junction end is altered; a read error may explain this. The chain has TRBV20-1 and TRBJ1-4; no definite D call. This CDR3 has 14 amino acids. Per germline, CDR1 DFQATT and CDR2 SNEGSKA (reference sequence). The CDR3 here is CSARARATNEKLFF. CDR3 in DNA: TGCAGTGCCAGAGCTCGGGCAACTAATGAAAAACTGTTTTTT.

There are a few counts of this clonotype. The rearrangement uses TRBV27 and TRBJ2-1, with D perhaps assigned TRBD1 or TRBD2 (5 bases each). Germline CDR1 reads MNHEY; CDR2 reads SMNVEV (reference sequence). V shed 3 bases and J shed 4 bases, with 19 bases lying between them. This CDR3 comprises 17 residues. In nucleotides, the CDR3 is TGTGCCAGCAGTTTCGGGACGGGAATTCCTATTTACAATGAGCAGTTCTTC. Translating it yields CASSFGTGIPIYNEQFF.

CDR3 sequence (DNA): TGTGCCAGCAGTTTGTTCGGGGGACAGGGCACAGATACGCAGTATTTT. Encoded protein: CASSLFGGQGTDTQYF. This chain uses TRBV12-3 or TRBV12-4 with TRBJ2-3; 8 positions match TRBD1. Trimming removed 3 bases from V and 1 base from J; junction bases left unmatched: 6. The CDR3 is made up of 16 amino acids.

Note on this clonotype: Its ends do not fully match the called genes, so a read error is possible. The V gene is TRBV4-3, the J gene TRBJ2-1; no definite D call. Germline V gene data show CDR1 as LGHNA and CDR2 as YSLEER. The CDR3 runs to 13 residues. This chain's CDR3 is CASSQSTYNEQSF. The CDR3 region has the DNA TGCGCCAGCAGCCAAAGCACTTACAATGAGCAGTCCTTC.

This clonotype occurred a few times. V gene TRBV7-9 combines with J gene TRBJ2-5; possible D gene TRBD2, 5 bases. CDR1 is SEHNR and CDR2 is FQNEAQ in the germline V gene (reference sequence). The CDR3 is 14 amino acids. V lost 5 bases, J lost 0 bases, and 10 bases lay in between. Here the CDR3 reads CASSGGLNQETQYF. The CDR3 DNA sequence: TGTGCCAGCAGCGGCGGACTTAACCAAGAGACCCAGTACTTC.

This clonotype occurred a few times. The V and J genes are TRBV5-1 and TRBJ1-2, with D maybe TRBD1 (5 bases). The V end was cut by 0 bases, the J end by 7 bases, with 13 bases between. CDR3 length: 14 amino acids. CDR1 SGHRS and CDR2 YFSETQ come from the germline V gene. The CDR3 loop reads CASSLAGTPGGYTF. CDR3 DNA sequence: TGCGCCAGCAGCTTGGCCGGGACTCCGGGTGGCTACACCTTC.

This clonotype was seen at least ten times. This rearrangement joins TRBV5-1 to TRBJ2-3; 7 bases fit TRBD2. Germline-derived CDR1 and CDR2 are SGHRS and YFSETQ. V shed 5 bases and J 4 bases; nucleotides not matched to a gene: 10. This CDR3 is 15 amino acids long. CDR3 coding DNA: TGCGCCAGCAGTCAGAGCGGGGTCCAGTCAGATACGCAGTATTTT. It codes for CASSQSGVQSDTQYF.

J is TRBJ1-1 and V is TRBV5-1; unclear D gene. The CDR3 spans 14 residues. Germline V gene lookup returns CDR1 SGHRS and CDR2 YFSETQ. V shed 0 bases and J shed 5 bases, with 11 bases lying between them. CDR3 nucleotides: TGCGCCAGCAGCTTGGAGGTCCAAGGGACTGAAGCTTTCTTT. Its translation is CASSLEVQGTEAFF.

In the case of this clonotype: This may be a read error: a much more frequent sequence differs by one nucleotide. The J gene is TRBJ2-1, the V gene TRBV7-9, with 8 bases lining up with TRBD2. Trimming at V came to 5 bases and at J to 8 bases, leaving 5 bases not matched to a gene. The germline gives CDR1 SEHNR, CDR2 FQNEAQ (reference sequence). This CDR3 has 13 amino acids. CDR3 sequence reads: CASSPGTRHEQFF. DNA of the CDR3: TGTGCCAGCAGCCCCGGGACTAGGCATGAGCAGTTCTTC. The entire variable domain, with the rest obtained from reference TRBV7-9 and TRBJ2-1, is as follows: DTGVSQNPRHKITKRGQNVTFRCDPISEHNRLYWYRQTLGQGPEFLTYFQNEAQLEKSRLLSDRFSAERPKGSFSTLEIQRTEQGDSAMYLCASSPGTRHEQFFGPGTRLTVL.

This clonotype was detected only a few times. This sequence joins TRBV9 and TRBJ1-4, with TRBD1 as a possible D gene (5 bases). CDR3 length: 13 amino acids. CDR1 SGDLS and CDR2 YYNGEE come from the germline V gene. V lost 2 bases and J 8 bases, leaving 10 bases between the germline ends. CDR3 in DNA: TGTGCCAGCAGCGTCGGGACCGACGAAAAACTGTTTTTT. As protein: CASSVGTDEKLFF.

The chain couples TRBV20-1 to TRBJ2-7; D is possibly TRBD1 (6 bases). This CDR3 has 15 residues. In germline, CDR1 is DFQATT, CDR2 SNEGSKA (reference sequence). Trimming cost V 2 bases and J 1 base, with 15 bases left between them. CDR3 loop: CSARPKTGLSYEQYF. The CDR3 nucleotides are TGCAGTGCTAGACCCAAGACAGGCTTATCCTACGAGCAGTACTTC.

This clonotype has a handful of counts. The chain carries TRBV20-1 and TRBJ2-5, with 8 bases matching TRBD2. The germline gives CDR1 DFQATT, CDR2 SNEGSKA (reference sequence). The V segment lost 4 bases and the J segment 9 bases; nucleotides outside the gene matches: 4. The CDR3 is made up of 11 amino acids. This CDR3 reads CSANSGAAQYF. DNA for the CDR3: TGCAGTGCTAATAGCGGGGCGGCCCAGTACTTC.

The chain employs TRBV10-2 and TRBJ1-5; tentative D call: TRBD1 (5 bases). Trimming took 5 bases from V and 5 from J, leaving 13 bases between them. This CDR3 is built from 14 residues. Germline CDR1 and CDR2: WSHSY and SAAADI. In DNA form, the CDR3 reads TGCGCCAGCAGTATGGACATTTTTGATCAGCCCCAGCATTTT. Encoded protein: CASSMDIFDQPQHF.